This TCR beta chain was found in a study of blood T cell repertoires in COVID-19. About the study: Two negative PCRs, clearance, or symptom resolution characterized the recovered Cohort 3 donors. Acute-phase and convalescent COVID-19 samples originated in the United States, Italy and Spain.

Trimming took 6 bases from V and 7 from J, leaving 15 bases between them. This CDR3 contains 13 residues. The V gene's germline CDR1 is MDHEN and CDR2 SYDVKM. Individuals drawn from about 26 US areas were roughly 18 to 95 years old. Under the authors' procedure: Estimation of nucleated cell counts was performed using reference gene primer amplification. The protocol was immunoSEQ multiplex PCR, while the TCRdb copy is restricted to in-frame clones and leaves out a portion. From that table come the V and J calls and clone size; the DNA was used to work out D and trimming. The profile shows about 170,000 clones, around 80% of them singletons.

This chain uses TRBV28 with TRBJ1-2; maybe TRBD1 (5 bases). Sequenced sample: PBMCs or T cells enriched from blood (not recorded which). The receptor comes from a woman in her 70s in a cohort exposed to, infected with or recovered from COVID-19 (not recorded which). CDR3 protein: CASRHQGGSGYTF. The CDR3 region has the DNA TGTGCCAGCAGACATCAGGGAGGGTCTGGCTACACCTTC.